The clone carrying this TCR beta chain came up a few times. What it recognizes is unknown. A much larger clone differs from this one at a single base, so this may be a read error. From the germline J gene comes the end of the CDR3, since the read stops 3 residues before it. This sample stems from a study of T cell clonality in common variable immunodeficiency. Blood samples were heparinized, roughly 5 to 9 ml per donor. Germline CDR1 DFQATT, CDR2 SNEGSKA (reference sequence). The CDR3 runs to 15 residues. Sequenced by immunoSEQ multiplex PCR; TCRdb stores in-frame clones only, minus some. The sample shows 30,000 or so clones, none of them appearing just once. Study-wide results and limits: Compared with controls, CVID subjects had fewer shared TCRbeta clones.

This TCR was recovered from a person between 18 and 75 years old in good health. The V gene is TRBV20-1, the J gene TRBJ2-5; 10 nucleotides agree with TRBD2. Sequenced input: peripheral blood mononuclear cells. The CDR3 sequence: CSARDERGGADTQYF. CDR3 DNA, as far as it was read: TGCAGTGCTAGAGATGAGCGGGGGGGCGCAGATACC.